This T cell receptor beta chain appears in the sequencing data of a study of OX40 agonist ivuxolimab in advanced cancers. For the study at large: Every 2 weeks, patients got intravenous ivuxolimab at one of six dose levels (0.01-10 mg/kg). The dose-escalation cohort had hepatocellular carcinoma, melanoma, renal cell or head and neck cancer.

The CDR3 has 16 amino acids. Germline lookup yields CDR1 SNHLY and CDR2 FYNNEI. Germline trimming cut 5 bases from V and 3 bases from J; bases unmatched to any gene: 10. The protocol was immunoSEQ multiplex PCR, while the TCRdb copy is restricted to in-frame clones and leaves out a portion. The data show some 77,000 clones, roughly 92% seen once. The specimen comprised CD4+ or CD8+ T cells sorted from blood, sampled in a trial of the OX40 agonist ivuxolimab. The receptor was isolated from an adult with an advanced solid tumor such as melanoma, head and neck, liver or kidney cancer. The chain combines TRBV2 with TRBJ2-3, with 8 positions matching TRBD2. CDR3 sequence (DNA): TGTGCCAGCAGTTCGGGGGGCGGGAGGACGACAGATACGCAGTATTTT. As protein: CASSSGGGRTTDTQYF.